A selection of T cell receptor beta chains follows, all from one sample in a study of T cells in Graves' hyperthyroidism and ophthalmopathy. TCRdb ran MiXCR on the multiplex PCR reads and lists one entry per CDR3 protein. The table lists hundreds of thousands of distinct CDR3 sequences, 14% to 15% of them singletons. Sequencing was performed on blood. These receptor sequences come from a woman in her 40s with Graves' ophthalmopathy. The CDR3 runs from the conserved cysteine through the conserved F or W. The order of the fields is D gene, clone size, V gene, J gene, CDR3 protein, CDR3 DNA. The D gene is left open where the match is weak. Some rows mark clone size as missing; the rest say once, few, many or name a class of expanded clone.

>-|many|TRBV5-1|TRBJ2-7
CASSLGGQFYEQYF
TGCGCCAGCAGCTTGGGGGGACAATTCTACGAGCAGTACTTC
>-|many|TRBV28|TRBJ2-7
CASSFRDNPYEQYF
TGTGCCAGCAGTTTCCGGGACAACCCCTACGAGCAGTACTTC
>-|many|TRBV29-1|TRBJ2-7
CSVVLASYEQYF
TGCAGCGTTGTGCTAGCCTCCTACGAGCAGTACTTC
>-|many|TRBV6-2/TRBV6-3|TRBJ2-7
CASQTGLYEQYF
TGTGCCAGTCAGACAGGCCTCTACGAGCAGTACTTC
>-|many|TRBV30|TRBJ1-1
CAWTLGGLGDTEAFF
TGTGCCTGGACCCTGGGGGGTCTGGGGGACACTGAAGCTTTCTTT
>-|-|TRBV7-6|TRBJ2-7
CASSLEGGLGRVSEQYF
TGTGCCAGCAGCTTAGAAGGGGGTCTTGGCCGGGTCTCCGAGCAGTACTTC
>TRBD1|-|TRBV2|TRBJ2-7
CASSATGTGFEQYF
TGTGCCAGCAGTGCTACCGGGACAGGGTTCGAGCAGTACTTC
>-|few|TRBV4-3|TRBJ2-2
CASSQDALLSKSGELFF
TGCGCCAGCAGCCAAGATGCCCTACTCTCCAAATCCGGGGAGCTGTTTTTT
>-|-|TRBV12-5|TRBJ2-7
CASGLGPTATYEQYF
TGTGCTAGTGGTTTGGGCCCGACAGCTACCTACGAGCAGTACTTC
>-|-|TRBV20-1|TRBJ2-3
CSTKLADTQYF
TGCAGTACGAAACTAGCAGATACGCAGTATTTT
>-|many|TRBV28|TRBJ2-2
CASRTQPSRDTGELFF
TGTGCCAGCAGGACCCAGCCGTCCCGAGACACCGGGGAGCTGTTTTTT
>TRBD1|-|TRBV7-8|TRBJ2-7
CASSADRHSYEQYF
TGTGCCAGCAGCGCGGACAGGCACTCCTACGAGCAGTACTTC
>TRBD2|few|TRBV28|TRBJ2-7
CASSSPQREGAYEQYF
TGTGCCAGCAGTTCTCCCCAGCGGGAGGGAGCCTACGAGCAGTACTTC
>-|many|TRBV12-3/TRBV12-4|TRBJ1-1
CASSQGRAVGEAFF
TGTGCCAGCAGTCAGGGGAGGGCTGTTGGTGAAGCTTTCTTT
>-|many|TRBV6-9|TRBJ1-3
CASSYPNQRLSGNTIYF
TGTGCCAGCAGTTATCCGAACCAGAGGCTCTCTGGAAACACCATATATTTT
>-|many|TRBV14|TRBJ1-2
CASSPSRPYRHYGYTF
TGTGCCAGCAGCCCCTCCAGACCCTACCGGCACTATGGCTACACCTTC
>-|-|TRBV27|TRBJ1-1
CASSFSRRGGDTEAFF
TGTGCCAGCAGTTTTTCCCGTCGGGGGGGGGACACTGAAGCTTTCTTT
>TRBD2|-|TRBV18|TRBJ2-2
CASSLAGKTGGELFF
TGTGCCAGCTCGCTAGCGGGAAAGACTGGCGGGGAGCTGTTTTTT
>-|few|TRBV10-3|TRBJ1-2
CAAGQLYGYTF
TGTGCCGCCGGACAGCTTTATGGCTACACCTTC
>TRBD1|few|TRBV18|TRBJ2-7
CASSPPTGGREQYF
TGTGCCAGCTCACCACCAACAGGGGGACGCGAGCAGTACTTC
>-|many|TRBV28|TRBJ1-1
CASTTDLYTEAFF
TGTGCCAGCACTACCGACTTATACACTGAAGCTTTCTTT
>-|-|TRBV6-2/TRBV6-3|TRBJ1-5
CASSYGGPGEPQHF
TGTGCCAGCAGTTATGGCGGCCCTGGGGAGCCCCAGCATTTT
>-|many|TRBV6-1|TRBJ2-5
CASTPGLGETQYF
TGTGCCAGCACTCCCGGGTTAGGAGAGACCCAGTACTTC
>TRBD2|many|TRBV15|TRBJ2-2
CATSRDHVAGETGELFF
TGTGCCACCAGCAGAGATCACGTAGCGGGAGAAACCGGGGAGCTGTTTTTT
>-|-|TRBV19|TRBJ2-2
CASRDTMNTGELFF
TGTGCCAGCCGGGACACCATGAACACCGGGGAGCTGTTTTTT
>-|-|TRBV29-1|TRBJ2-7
CSVTDSATYEQYF
TGCAGCGTCACAGACAGTGCGACCTACGAGCAGTACTTC
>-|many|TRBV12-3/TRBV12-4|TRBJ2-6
CASSHPTSHSGANVLTF
TGTGCCAGCAGTCACCCCACTTCCCACTCTGGGGCCAACGTCCTGACTTTC
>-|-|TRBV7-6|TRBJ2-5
CASSLGSRSGETQYF
TGTGCCAGCAGCTTAGGGTCTAGATCGGGGGAGACCCAGTACTTC
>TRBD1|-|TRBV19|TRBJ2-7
CASSIGDSPTFYEQYF
TGTGCCAGTAGTATAGGGGACAGCCCAACCTTCTACGAGCAGTACTTC
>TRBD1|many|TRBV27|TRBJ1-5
CASSLGQEAQPQHF
TGTGCCAGCAGTTTGGGACAGGAGGCCCAGCCCCAGCATTTT